This TCR beta chain originates from a study of cytomegalovirus exposure and HLA in healthy donors. Primers: 60 Vbeta forward and 13 Jbeta reverse. Sequencing used immunoSEQ multiplex PCR; TCRdb keeps in-frame clones, though not all of them. The table records about 280,000 clones, 80% to 90% of them present only once. Trimming removed 6 bases at V and 4 bases at J, with 6 bases between. CDR1 is SNHLY, CDR2 FYNNEI, per germline. CDR3 length: 11 amino acids. Study-level results: Follow-up analysis seemed to connect common viral pathogens with several of the most significant clusters identified. Information on immune exposure was restricted to one variable (CMV serostatus).

With regard to this clone: Its specificity is unknown.

The sample comprised PBMCs. This chain links TRBV2 with TRBJ1-1; D unclear. This receptor was identified in a woman in her late teens or twenties in good health and CMV-seronegative. The CDR3 spells CASSTSTEAFF. In nucleotides, the CDR3 is TGTGCCAGCAGCACATCCACTGAAGCTTTCTTT.